The present entry profiles one TCR beta chain with its context. The source of the sample is a study of blood T cell repertoires in COVID-19. Study overall: Spain, Italy and the United States supplied samples that represented acute and convalescent COVID-19. The analysed material was cDNA or gDNA that came from T cells, B-cell-depleted T cells, or PBMCs.

This CDR3 has 15 amino acids. The trim removed 4 bases at V and 8 bases at J, leaving 11 bases unmatched. From germline, CDR1 is SGHTA and CDR2 FQGNSA. Per the authors' pipeline: Amplifying reference gene primers gave estimates of nucleated cell counts. Only in-frame clones appear in the TCRdb table, and some are missing; sequencing was by immunoSEQ multiplex PCR. From that table come the V and J calls and clone size; the DNA was used to work out D and trimming. The table lists about 170,000 clones, over 65% of them singletons. The J gene is TRBJ2-3, the V gene TRBV7-2; 8 bases map to TRBD2. The sequencing input was peripheral blood. The source is a woman older than 75 with acute or convalescent COVID-19. CDR3: CASSSSGRGGGTQYF. The DNA for the CDR3 is TGTGCCAGCAGCTCCAGCGGGAGAGGGGGGGGTACGCAGTATTTT.